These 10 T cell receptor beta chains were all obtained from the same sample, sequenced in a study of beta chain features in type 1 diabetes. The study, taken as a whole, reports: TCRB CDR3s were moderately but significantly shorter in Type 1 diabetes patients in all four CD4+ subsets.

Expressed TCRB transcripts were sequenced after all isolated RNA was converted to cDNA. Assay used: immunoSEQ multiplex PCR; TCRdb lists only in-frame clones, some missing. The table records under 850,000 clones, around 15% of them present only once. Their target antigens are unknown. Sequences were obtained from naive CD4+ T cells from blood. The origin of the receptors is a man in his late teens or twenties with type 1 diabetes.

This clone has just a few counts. The CDR3 is CASRDLQKNYGYTF. CDR3 DNA sequence: TGTGCCAGCAGGGACCTTCAAAAGAACTATGGCTACACCTTC. V usage is TRBV27 and J usage is TRBJ1-2; D not resolved. This CDR3 has 14 amino acids. Germline values: CDR1 MNHEY, CDR2 SMNVEV (reference sequence). Trimming took off 6 bases at V and 2 bases at J, with 13 bases between the two ends.

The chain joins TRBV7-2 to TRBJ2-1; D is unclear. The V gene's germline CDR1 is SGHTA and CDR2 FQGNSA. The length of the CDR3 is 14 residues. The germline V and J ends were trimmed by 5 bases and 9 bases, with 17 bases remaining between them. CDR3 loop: CASSADTGVGEQFF. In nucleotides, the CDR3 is TGTGCCAGCAGCGCAGACACTGGGGTCGGTGAGCAGTTCTTC.

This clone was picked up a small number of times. The CDR3: CASSEQGALRQQFF. CDR3 in DNA: TGTGCCAGCAGCGAACAGGGGGCCCTGAGACAGCAGTTCTTC. The genes are TRBV11-1 and TRBJ2-1; TRBD1 agrees at 9 bases. Germline CDR1 is SGHAT and CDR2 is FQDESV (reference sequence). The J segment lost 11 bases and the V segment lost 5 bases, leaving 10 bases of the junction unmatched. The CDR3 length is 14 residues.

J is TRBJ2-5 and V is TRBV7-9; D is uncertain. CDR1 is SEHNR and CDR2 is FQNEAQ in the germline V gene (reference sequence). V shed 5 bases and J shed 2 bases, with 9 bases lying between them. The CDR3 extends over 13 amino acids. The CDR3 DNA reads TGTGCCAGCAGCCGAGGAGCTCAAGAGACCCAGTACTTC. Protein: CASSRGAQETQYF.

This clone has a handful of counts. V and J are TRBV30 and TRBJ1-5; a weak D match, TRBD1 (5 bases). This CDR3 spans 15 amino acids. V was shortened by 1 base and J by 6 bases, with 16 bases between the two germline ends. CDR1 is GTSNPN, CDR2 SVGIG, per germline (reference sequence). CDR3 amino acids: CAWSDWGKVGQPQHF. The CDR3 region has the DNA TGTGCCTGGAGTGATTGGGGGAAGGTGGGTCAGCCCCAGCATTTT.

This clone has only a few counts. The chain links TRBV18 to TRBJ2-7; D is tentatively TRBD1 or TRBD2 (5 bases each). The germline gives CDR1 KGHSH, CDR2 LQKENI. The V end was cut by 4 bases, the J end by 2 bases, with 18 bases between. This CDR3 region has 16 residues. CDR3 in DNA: TGTGCCAGCTCACAAGGATCCGGGACGGCTGCCTACGAGCAGTACTTC. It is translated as CASSQGSGTAAYEQYF.

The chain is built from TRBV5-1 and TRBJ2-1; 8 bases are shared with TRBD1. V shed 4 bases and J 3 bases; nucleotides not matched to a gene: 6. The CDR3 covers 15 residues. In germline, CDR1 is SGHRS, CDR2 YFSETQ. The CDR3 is CASSGGQGNYNEQFF. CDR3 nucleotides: TGCGCCAGCAGCGGTGGACAGGGTAACTACAATGAGCAGTTCTTC.

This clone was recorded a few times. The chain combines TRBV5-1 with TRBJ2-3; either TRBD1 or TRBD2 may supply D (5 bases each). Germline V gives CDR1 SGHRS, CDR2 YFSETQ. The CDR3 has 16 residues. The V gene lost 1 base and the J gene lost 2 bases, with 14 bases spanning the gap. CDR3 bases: TGCGCCAGCAGCTTGCCCCAGTACGGGGCCACAGATACGCAGTATTTT. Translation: CASSLPQYGATDTQYF.

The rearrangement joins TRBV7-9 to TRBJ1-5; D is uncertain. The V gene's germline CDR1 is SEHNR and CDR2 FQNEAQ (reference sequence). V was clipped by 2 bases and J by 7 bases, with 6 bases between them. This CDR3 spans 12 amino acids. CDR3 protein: CASSLLGQPQHF. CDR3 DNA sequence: TGTGCCAGCAGCTTATTAGGACAGCCCCAGCATTTT.

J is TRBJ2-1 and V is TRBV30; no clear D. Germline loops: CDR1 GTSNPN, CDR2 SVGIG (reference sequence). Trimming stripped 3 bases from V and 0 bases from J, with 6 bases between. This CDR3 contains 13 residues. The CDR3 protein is CAWRTGSYNEQFF. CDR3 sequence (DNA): TGTGCCTGGAGGACCGGCTCCTACAATGAGCAGTTCTTC.